Below, 26 T cell receptor beta chains from the same sample are listed, as sequenced in a study of siplizumab effects on memory and regulatory T cells (dated by TCRdb to the late 2010s). The library was made by the immunoSEQ multiplex PCR assay. The table comes from immuneACCESS by way of TCRdb, which keeps in-frame sequences with V and J called. Part of the clones is missing from these tables; in studies checked, under half for an unresolved V gene and the rest for unknown reasons. In all, the sample holds tens of thousands of clones, and 90% to 95% of those were seen once. Approximately 7.1% of the sample is held by the ten biggest clonotypes. The sequenced sample consisted of CD8+ T cells sorted from blood. These receptors all stem from a human donor in good health.

This chain links TRBV14 with TRBJ2-7; TRBD2 matches at 8 bases. The CDR3 spans 17 residues. The V and J ends lost 4 bases and 5 bases, in that order; junction bases with no gene match: 16. The V gene's germline CDR1 is SGHDN and CDR2 FVKESK. DNA for the CDR3: TGTGCCAGCAGCCGGATTGAGGGTGCAGCGGGAGCTCACGAGCAGTACTTC. Protein product: CASSRIEGAAGAHEQYF. The full variable domain, its missing parts supplied by reference TRBV14 and TRBJ2-7, is EAGVTQFPSHSVIEKGQTVTLRCDPISGHDNLYWYRRVMGKEIKFLLHFVKESKQDESGMPNNRFLAERTGGTYSTLKVQPAELEDSGVYFCASSRIEGAAGAHEQYFGPGTRLTVT.

The V and J genes are TRBV7-3 and TRBJ2-2; 7 bases match TRBD1. The germline CDR1 and CDR2 sequences are SGHTA and FQGTGA. CDR3 length equals 15 residues. V trimming: 6 bases; J trimming: 1 base; junction bases outside the gene matches: 5. The CDR3 sequence is CASREDRWNTGELFF. In DNA form, the CDR3 reads TGTGCCAGCAGGGAGGACAGGTGGAACACCGGGGAGCTGTTTTTT.

The chain joins TRBV25-1 to TRBJ2-7, with 7 bases fitting TRBD1. The J segment lost 3 bases and the V segment lost 6 bases, leaving 2 bases of the junction unmatched. Germline lookup yields CDR1 MGHDK and CDR2 SYGVNS. The CDR3 has 12 amino acids. This CDR3 is CASRQGIYEQYF. CDR3 nucleotide sequence: TGTGCCAGCAGACAGGGGATCTACGAGCAGTACTTC.

This chain uses TRBV5-4 with TRBJ1-1; D call uncertain. Germline V gene lookup returns CDR1 SGHNT and CDR2 YYREEE (reference sequence). The V gene lost 2 bases and the J gene lost 1 base, with 6 bases spanning the gap. CDR3 length: 13 residues. CDR3 loop: CASSFFQNTEAFF. The CDR3 DNA sequence: TGTGCCAGCAGCTTCTTTCAGAACACTGAAGCTTTCTTT.

V usage is TRBV5-5 and J usage is TRBJ2-2; 7 positions match TRBD2. The length of the CDR3 is 16 residues. Trimming took 0 bases from V and 1 from J; bases not matched to a gene: 3. The V gene's germline CDR1 is SGHKS and CDR2 YYEKEE (reference sequence). Here the CDR3 reads CASSLGTSLNTGELFF. The CDR3 DNA sequence: TGTGCCAGCAGCTTGGGGACTAGTTTGAACACCGGGGAGCTGTTTTTT.

The J gene is TRBJ1-2, the V gene TRBV4-2; unclear D gene. Germline values: CDR1 LGHNA, CDR2 YNFKEQ. The CDR3 sequence is 15 residues long. V gave up 5 bases and J gave up 4 bases, with 17 bases separating them. Here the CDR3 DNA reads TGTGCCAGCAGCTTAGCGAGCGCGTCATCCTATGGCTACACCTTC. Encoded protein: CASSLASASSYGYTF.

This chain joins TRBV27 and TRBJ2-2; TRBD1 aligns across 7 bases. CDR1 is MNHEY and CDR2 is SMNVEV in the germline V gene (reference sequence). V shed 10 bases and J 4 bases; nucleotides not matched to a gene: 6. The CDR3 runs 13 residues. The CDR3 region has the DNA TGTGCCATCCGGGACAGCGCCACCGGGGAGCTGTTTTTT. Translating it yields CAIRDSATGELFF.

The rearrangement links TRBV6-5 to TRBJ2-2; no clear D. Germline assignment: CDR1 MNHEY and CDR2 SVGAGI. The CDR3 contains 15 residues. V lost 1 base and J 1 base, leaving 7 bases between the germline ends. The CDR3 protein is CASSYFGGNTGELFF. The CDR3 bases are TGTGCCAGCAGTTACTTTGGCGGGAACACCGGGGAGCTGTTTTTT.

The chain carries TRBV5-6 and TRBJ2-7; 12 nucleotides line up with TRBD1. Trimming cost V 4 bases and J 4 bases; bases outside gene matches: 3. Germline CDR1 and CDR2: SGHDT and YYEEEE. This CDR3 is 14 amino acids long. The CDR3 loop is CASSVGQGAYEQYF. For the CDR3, the DNA is TGTGCCAGCAGCGTGGGACAGGGGGCTTACGAGCAGTACTTC.

The chain carries TRBV5-8 and TRBJ2-2; D is possibly TRBD1 (5 bases). Germline CDR1 is SGHTS and CDR2 is YDEGEE. V was pared by 6 bases and J by 4 bases, with 19 bases between. The CDR3 extends over 16 amino acids. The CDR3 here is CASTPSGSGLTGELFF. CDR3 DNA sequence: TGTGCCAGCACCCCCTCTGGGTCAGGGCTCACCGGGGAGCTGTTTTTT.

This clone was seen only once. The chain joins TRBV7-2 to TRBJ2-7, with 11 bases identical to TRBD1. The length of the CDR3 is 16 residues. Germline lookup yields CDR1 SGHTA and CDR2 FQGNSA. Trimming removed 5 bases from V and 2 bases from J; junction bases left unmatched: 8. The CDR3 bases are TGTGCCAGCAGCCCATATAGGGACAGGGGGACCTACGAGCAGTACTTC. Protein product: CASSPYRDRGTYEQYF. Complete variable domain (other parts from reference TRBV7-2 and TRBJ2-7): GAGVSQSPSNKVTEKGKDVELRCDPISGHTALYWYRQSLGQGLEFLIYFQGNSAPDKSGLPSDRFSAERTGGSVSTLTIQRTQQEDSAVYLCASSPYRDRGTYEQYFGPGTRLTVT.

This rearrangement joins TRBV27 to TRBJ2-1; 8 bases map to TRBD1. The junction had 2 bases not matched to a gene; V was cut back by 4 bases and J by 0 bases. This CDR3 spans 15 amino acids. Germline V gene data show CDR1 as MNHEY and CDR2 as SMNVEV (reference sequence). The CDR3 nucleotides read TGTGCCAGCAGTTCCGGGACAGGCTCCTACAATGAGCAGTTCTTC. This gives the protein CASSSGTGSYNEQFF.

The V gene is TRBV4-1, the J gene TRBJ2-7; maybe TRBD1 (6 bases). Looked up from germline, CDR1 is MGHRA and CDR2 is YSYEKL. The V end lost 4 bases, the J end lost 7 bases, and 11 bases lay between the germline ends. This CDR3 comprises 12 residues. CDR3 DNA sequence: TGCGCCAGCAGCCCCGCAGGGGATGAGCAGTACTTC. Translated, it gives CASSPAGDEQYF.

This chain joins TRBV13 and TRBJ2-1, with TRBD1 matching 7 bases. The CDR3 has 15 amino acids. After removal of 1 base from V and 6 bases from J, the junction contained 6 bases not matched to a gene. The germline V gene has CDR1 PRHDT and CDR2 FYEKMQ (reference sequence). In DNA, the CDR3 is TGTGCCAGCAGCTTAGCATCGGACAGGTCCAATGAGCAGTTCTTC. It codes for CASSLASDRSNEQFF.

The chain employs TRBV7-9 and TRBJ2-5; 7 nucleotides match TRBD1. The CDR3 runs 15 residues. Per germline, CDR1 SEHNR and CDR2 FQNEAQ (reference sequence). The V and J ends lost 4 bases and 1 base, in that order; junction bases with no gene match: 6. This chain's CDR3 is CASSSSRQGQETQYF. CDR3 bases: TGTGCCAGCAGCTCCAGCAGACAGGGCCAAGAGACCCAGTACTTC.

The chain employs TRBV10-3 and TRBJ1-1; tentatively, D is TRBD1 (6 bases). CDR1 and CDR2 (germline): ENHRY, SYGVKD. The V end was cut by 10 bases, the J end by 3 bases, with 15 bases between. CDR3 size: 13 residues. CDR3 bases: TGTGCCACCGAACAGGGATTGGACACTGAAGCTTTCTTT. This translates into CATEQGLDTEAFF.

The rearrangement links TRBV29-1 to TRBJ2-5; D is perhaps TRBD1 (6 bases). Germline V gene lookup returns CDR1 SQVTM and CDR2 ANQGSEA. CDR3 length: 14 amino acids. Deletions cut 8 bases from V and 2 bases from J, with 18 bases between. In DNA, the CDR3 is TGCAGCATTCTGGAAGGGGGAAGACAAGAGACCCAGTACTTC. As protein: CSILEGGRQETQYF. The full variable domain, with the rest looked up from reference TRBV29-1 and TRBJ2-5, is SAVISQKPSRDICQRGTSLTIQCQVDSQVTMMFWYRQQPGQSLTLIATANQGSEATYESGFVIDKFPISRPNLTFSTLTVSNMSPEDSSIYLCSILEGGRQETQYFGPGTRLLVL.

This chain links TRBV15 with TRBJ1-3, with D perhaps matching TRBD1 (5 bases). The length of the CDR3 is 14 residues. Germline loops: CDR1 LNHNV, CDR2 YYDKDF (reference sequence). V gave up 2 bases and J gave up 0 bases, with 5 bases separating them. CDR3 sequence reads: CATSRQGSGNTIYF. The CDR3, as DNA: TGTGCCACCAGCAGACAGGGCTCTGGAAACACCATATATTTT. Full variable domain (remainder filled in from reference TRBV15 and TRBJ1-3): DAMVIQNPRYQVTQFGKPVTLSCSQTLNHNVMYWYQQKSSQAPKLLFHYYDKDFNNEADTPDNFQSRRPNTSFCFLDIRSPGLGDTAMYLCATSRQGSGNTIYFGEGSWLTVV.

This sequence joins TRBV11-3 and TRBJ2-3, with D hard to call. Trimming took off 0 bases at V and 0 bases at J, with 13 bases between the two ends. The length of the CDR3 is 17 residues. CDR1 is SGHNT, CDR2 YENEEA, per germline. This CDR3 is CASSLEGRTYSTDTQYF. CDR3 DNA: TGTGCCAGCAGCTTAGAAGGCCGAACCTATAGCACAGATACGCAGTATTTT.

The chain carries TRBV7-8 and TRBJ1-2; 9 bases match TRBD1. V was pared by 6 bases and J by 5 bases, with 10 bases of the junction left unmatched. The germline V gene encodes CDR1 SGHVS and CDR2 FQNEAQ. The CDR3 spans 15 residues. The CDR3 sequence is CASSPGTGFGYGYTF. The CDR3 nucleotides read TGTGCCAGCAGTCCCGGGACAGGGTTCGGGTATGGCTACACCTTC.

The V and J genes are TRBV7-9 and TRBJ2-3; a possible D gene is TRBD2 (6 bases). This CDR3 contains 18 residues. The V end lost 3 bases, the J end lost 0 bases, and 19 bases lay between the germline ends. Germline V gene sequence: CDR1 SEHNR, CDR2 FQNEAQ (reference sequence). CDR3 in amino acids: CASSFSLRGPASTDTQYF. The CDR3, as DNA: TGTGCCAGCAGCTTTTCACTGCGGGGCCCCGCTAGCACAGATACGCAGTATTTT.

The rearrangement links TRBV14 to TRBJ2-7, with a weak D call TRBD2 (6 bases). The V and J ends lost 4 bases and 2 bases respectively, with 15 bases between them. Germline loops: CDR1 SGHDN, CDR2 FVKESK. This CDR3 is 15 amino acids long. The CDR3 DNA reads TGTGCCAGCAGCCCCGTTGGGACTTGGACCTACGAGCAGTACTTC. It is translated as CASSPVGTWTYEQYF.

The rearrangement uses TRBV10-3 and TRBJ2-7, with TRBD1 as a possible D gene (6 bases). This CDR3 contains 13 residues. The germline CDR1 and CDR2 sequences are ENHRY and SYGVKD. Trimming left V 7 bases short and J 10 bases short, with 20 bases between. The CDR3 here is CAIKGDMIPVQYF. The CDR3 coding sequence is TGTGCCATCAAGGGGGACATGATCCCCGTCCAGTACTTC.

This chain joins TRBV6-4 and TRBJ2-5, with TRBD2 identical over 8 bases. The J call is uncertain, as TRBJ2-7 better fits the DNA end. CDR1 is MRHNA and CDR2 is SNTAGT in the germline V gene. The CDR3 consists of 14 residues. CDR3 DNA: TGTGCCAGCAGTGATACTGCACTAGCGGACGAGCAGTACTTC. This gives the protein CASSDTALADEQYF.

V usage is TRBV4-1 and J usage is TRBJ2-3; TRBD2 aligns across 10 bases. Germline V lookup: CDR1 MGHRA, CDR2 YSYEKL. V gave up 3 bases and J gave up 2 bases; unmatched junction bases: 5. This CDR3 is 16 amino acids long. CDR3 region: CASSHPGTSVTDTQYF. The CDR3 region has the DNA TGCGCCAGCAGCCATCCCGGGACTAGCGTCACAGATACGCAGTATTTT.

The chain links TRBV6-1 to TRBJ2-3, with 9 bases lining up with TRBD2. V trimming: 11 bases; J trimming: 3 bases; junction bases outside the gene matches: 9. This CDR3 has 14 residues. Germline-derived CDR1 and CDR2 are MNHNS and SASEGT. CDR3 nucleotide sequence: TGTGCCGGGGGGGTCACTAGCGGGACAGATACGCAGTATTTT. Its protein is CAGGVTSGTDTQYF.